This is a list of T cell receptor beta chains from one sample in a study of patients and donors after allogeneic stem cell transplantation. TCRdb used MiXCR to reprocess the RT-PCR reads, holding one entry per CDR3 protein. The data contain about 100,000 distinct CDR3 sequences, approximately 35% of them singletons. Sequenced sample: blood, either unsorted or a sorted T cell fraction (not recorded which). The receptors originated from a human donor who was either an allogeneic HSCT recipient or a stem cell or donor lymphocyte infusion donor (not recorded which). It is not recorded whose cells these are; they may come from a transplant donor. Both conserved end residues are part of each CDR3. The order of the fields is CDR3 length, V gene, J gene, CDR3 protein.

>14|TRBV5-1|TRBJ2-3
CASSFRGYGDTQYF
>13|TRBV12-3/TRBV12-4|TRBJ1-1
CASSAVLNTEAFF
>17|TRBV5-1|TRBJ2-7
CASSLDPVSGSSYEQYF
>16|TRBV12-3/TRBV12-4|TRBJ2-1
CASSSLLGQGRDEQFF
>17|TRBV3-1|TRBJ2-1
CASSKALMLSSYNEQFF
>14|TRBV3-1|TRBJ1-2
CASSQDQDNYGYTF
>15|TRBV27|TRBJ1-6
CASSRDGGRNSPLHF
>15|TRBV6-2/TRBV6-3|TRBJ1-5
CASSNPGTGYQPQHF
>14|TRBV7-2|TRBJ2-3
CASSLAVTTDTQYF
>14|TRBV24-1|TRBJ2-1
CATSPHSSYNEQFF
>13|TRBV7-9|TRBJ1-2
CASSLTGGLGYTF
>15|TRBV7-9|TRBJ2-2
CASSSANTNTGELFF